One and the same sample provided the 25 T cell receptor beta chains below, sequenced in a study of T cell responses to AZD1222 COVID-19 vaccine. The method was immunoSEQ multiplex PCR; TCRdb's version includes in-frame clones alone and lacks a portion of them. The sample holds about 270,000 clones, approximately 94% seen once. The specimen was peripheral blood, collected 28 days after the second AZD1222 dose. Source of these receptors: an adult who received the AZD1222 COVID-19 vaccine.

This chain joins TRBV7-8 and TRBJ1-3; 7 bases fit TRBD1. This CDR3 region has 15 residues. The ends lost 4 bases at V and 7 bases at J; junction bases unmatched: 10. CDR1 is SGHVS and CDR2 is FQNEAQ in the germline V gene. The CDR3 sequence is CASSSGTAPGNTIYF. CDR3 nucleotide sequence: TGTGCCAGCAGCTCCGGGACAGCCCCGGGGAACACCATATATTTT. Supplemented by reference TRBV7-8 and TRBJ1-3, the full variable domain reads GAGVSQSPRYKVAKRGQDVALRCDPISGHVSLFWYQQALGQGPEFLTYFQNEAQLDKSGLPSDRFFAERPEGSVSTLKIQRTQQEDSAVYLCASSSGTAPGNTIYFGEGSWLTVV.

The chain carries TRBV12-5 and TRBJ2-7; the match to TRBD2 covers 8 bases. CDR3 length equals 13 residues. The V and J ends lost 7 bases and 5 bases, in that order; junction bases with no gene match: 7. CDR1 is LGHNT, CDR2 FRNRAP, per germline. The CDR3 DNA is TGTGCTAGTGCCCCGGGGGGGGGCAACGAGCAGTACTTC. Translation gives CASAPGGGNEQYF.

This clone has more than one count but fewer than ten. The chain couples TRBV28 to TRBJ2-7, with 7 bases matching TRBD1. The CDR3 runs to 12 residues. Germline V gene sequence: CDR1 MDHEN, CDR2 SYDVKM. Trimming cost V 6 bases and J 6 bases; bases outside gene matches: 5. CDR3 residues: CASSTPGGEQYF. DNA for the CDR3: TGTGCCAGCAGCACACCAGGGGGCGAGCAGTACTTC.

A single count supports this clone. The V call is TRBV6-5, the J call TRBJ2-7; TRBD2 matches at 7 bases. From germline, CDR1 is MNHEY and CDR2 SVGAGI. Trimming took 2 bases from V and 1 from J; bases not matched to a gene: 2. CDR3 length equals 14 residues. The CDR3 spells CASSYHSGSYEQYF. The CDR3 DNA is TGTGCCAGCAGTTACCATAGCGGGTCCTACGAGCAGTACTTC.

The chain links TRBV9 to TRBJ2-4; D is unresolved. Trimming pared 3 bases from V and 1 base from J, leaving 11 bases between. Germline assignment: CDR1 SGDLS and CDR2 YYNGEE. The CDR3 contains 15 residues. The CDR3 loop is CASSEGATAKNIQYF. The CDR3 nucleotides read TGTGCCAGCAGCGAGGGTGCTACGGCCAAAAACATTCAGTACTTC.

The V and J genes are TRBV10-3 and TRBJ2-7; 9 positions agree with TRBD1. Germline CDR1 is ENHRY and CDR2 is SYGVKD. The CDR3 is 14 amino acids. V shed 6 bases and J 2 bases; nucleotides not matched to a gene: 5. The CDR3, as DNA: TGTGCCATCAGCCCCGGGGACAGGGCCTACGAGCAGTACTTC. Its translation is CAISPGDRAYEQYF.

The CDR3 DNA reads as TGCGCCAGCAGCCCCCGGGACGGCCATAATTCACCCCTCCACTTT. Translation: CASSPRDGHNSPLHF. This rearrangement joins TRBV5-1 to TRBJ1-6, with a tentative D call TRBD1 (5 bases). The CDR3 sequence is 15 residues long. The germline CDR1 and CDR2 sequences are SGHRS and YFSETQ. Trimming stripped 4 bases from V and 5 bases from J, with 13 bases between.

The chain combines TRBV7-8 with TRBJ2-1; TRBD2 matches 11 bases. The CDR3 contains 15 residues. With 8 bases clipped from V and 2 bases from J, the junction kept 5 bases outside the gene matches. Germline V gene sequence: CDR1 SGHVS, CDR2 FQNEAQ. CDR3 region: CASHIAGGAYNEQFF. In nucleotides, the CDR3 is TGTGCCAGCCATATAGCGGGGGGGGCCTACAATGAGCAGTTCTTC.

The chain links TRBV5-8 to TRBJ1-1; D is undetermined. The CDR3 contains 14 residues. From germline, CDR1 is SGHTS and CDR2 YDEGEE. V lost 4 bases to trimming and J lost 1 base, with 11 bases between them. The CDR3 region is CASSHQPENTEAFF. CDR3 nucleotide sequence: TGTGCCAGCAGCCACCAACCGGAGAACACTGAAGCTTTCTTT. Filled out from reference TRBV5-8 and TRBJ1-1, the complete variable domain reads EAGVTQSPTHLIKTRGQQATLRCSPISGHTSVYWYQQALGLGLQFLLWYDEGEERNRGNFPPRFSGRQFPNYSSELNVNALELEDSALYLCASSHQPENTEAFFGQGTRLTVV.

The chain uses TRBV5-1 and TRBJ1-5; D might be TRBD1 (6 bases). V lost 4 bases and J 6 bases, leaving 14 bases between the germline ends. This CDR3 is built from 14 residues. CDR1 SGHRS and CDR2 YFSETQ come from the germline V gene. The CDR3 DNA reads TGCGCCAGCAGCCCGGCAGGGGATAGTCAGCCCCAGCATTTT. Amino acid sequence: CASSPAGDSQPQHF. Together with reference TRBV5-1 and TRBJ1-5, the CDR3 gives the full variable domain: KAGVTQTPRYLIKTRGQQVTLSCSPISGHRSVSWYQQTPGQGLQFLFEYFSETQRNKGNFPGRFSGRQFSNSRSEMNVSTLELGDSALYLCASSPAGDSQPQHFGDGTRLSIL.

The CDR3 DNA reads TGTGCCAGCAGCTGGCAGCGGGAGGCCCCCTACGAGCAGTACTTC. Amino acid sequence: CASSWQREAPYEQYF. The rearrangement uses TRBV11-3 and TRBJ2-7; TRBD2 matches 9 bases. Per germline, CDR1 SGHNT and CDR2 YENEEA. Trimming took 4 bases from V and 2 from J; bases not matched to a gene: 6. This CDR3 contains 15 residues.

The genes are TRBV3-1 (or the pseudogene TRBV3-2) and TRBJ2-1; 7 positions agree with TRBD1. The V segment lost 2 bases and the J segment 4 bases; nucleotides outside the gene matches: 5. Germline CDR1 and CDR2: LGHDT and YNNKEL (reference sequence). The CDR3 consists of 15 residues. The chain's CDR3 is CASSQKGATYNEQFF. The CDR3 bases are TGTGCCAGCAGCCAAAAGGGGGCGACATACAATGAGCAGTTCTTC.

In DNA form, the CDR3 reads TGCGCCAGCAGCCGAGGGGGAGACACTGAAGCTTTCTTT. Amino acids: CASSRGGDTEAFF. The chain couples TRBV4-1 to TRBJ1-1; weak D call: TRBD1 (6 bases). Trimming left V 4 bases short and J 3 bases short, with 9 bases between. Per the germline V gene, CDR1 is MGHRA and CDR2 is YSYEKL. The CDR3 spans 13 residues.

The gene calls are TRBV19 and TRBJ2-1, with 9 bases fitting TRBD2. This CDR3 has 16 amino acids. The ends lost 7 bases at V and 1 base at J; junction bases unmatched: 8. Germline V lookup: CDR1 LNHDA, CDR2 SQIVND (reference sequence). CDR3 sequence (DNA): TGTGCCAGTACCCTAAGGCTAGCGGGATCCTACAATGAGCAGTTCTTC. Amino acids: CASTLRLAGSYNEQFF.

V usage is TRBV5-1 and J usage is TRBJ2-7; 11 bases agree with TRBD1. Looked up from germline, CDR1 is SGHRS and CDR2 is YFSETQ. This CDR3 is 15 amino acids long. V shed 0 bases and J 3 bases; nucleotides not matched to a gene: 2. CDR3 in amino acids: CASSLGTGGNYEQYF. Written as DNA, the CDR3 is TGCGCCAGCAGCTTGGGGACAGGGGGCAACTACGAGCAGTACTTC. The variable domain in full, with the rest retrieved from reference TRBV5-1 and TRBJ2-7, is KAGVTQTPRYLIKTRGQQVTLSCSPISGHRSVSWYQQTPGQGLQFLFEYFSETQRNKGNFPGRFSGRQFSNSRSEMNVSTLELGDSALYLCASSLGTGGNYEQYFGPGTRLTVT.

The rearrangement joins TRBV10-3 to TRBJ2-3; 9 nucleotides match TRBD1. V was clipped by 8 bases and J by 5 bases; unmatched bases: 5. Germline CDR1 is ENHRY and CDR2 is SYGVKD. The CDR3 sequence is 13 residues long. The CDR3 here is CAIGTGREDTQYF. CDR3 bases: TGTGCCATCGGGACAGGGAGGGAAGATACGCAGTATTTT.

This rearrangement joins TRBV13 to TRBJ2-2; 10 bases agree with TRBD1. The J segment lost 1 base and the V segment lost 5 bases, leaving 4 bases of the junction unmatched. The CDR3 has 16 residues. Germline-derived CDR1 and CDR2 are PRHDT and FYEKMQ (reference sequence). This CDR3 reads CASSIGQGVNTGELFF. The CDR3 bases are TGTGCCAGCAGCATTGGACAGGGGGTGAACACCGGGGAGCTGTTTTTT. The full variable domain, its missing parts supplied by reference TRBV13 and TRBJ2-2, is AAGVIQSPRHLIKEKRETATLKCYPIPRHDTVYWYQQGPGQDPQFLISFYEKMQSDKGSIPDRFSAQQFSDYHSELNMSSLELGDSALYFCASSIGQGVNTGELFFGEGSRLTVL.

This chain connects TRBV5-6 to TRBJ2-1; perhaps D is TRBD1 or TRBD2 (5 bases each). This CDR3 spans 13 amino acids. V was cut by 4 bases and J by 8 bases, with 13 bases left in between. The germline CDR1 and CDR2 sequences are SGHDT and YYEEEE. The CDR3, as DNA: TGTGCCAGCAGCCCGGGACCTCCAGATGAGCAGTTCTTC. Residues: CASSPGPPDEQFF. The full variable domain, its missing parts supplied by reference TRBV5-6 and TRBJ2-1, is DAGVTQSPTHLIKTRGQQVTLRCSPKSGHDTVSWYQQALGQGPQFIFQYYEEEERQRGNFPDRFSGHQFPNYSSELNVNALLLGDSALYLCASSPGPPDEQFFGPGTRLTVL.

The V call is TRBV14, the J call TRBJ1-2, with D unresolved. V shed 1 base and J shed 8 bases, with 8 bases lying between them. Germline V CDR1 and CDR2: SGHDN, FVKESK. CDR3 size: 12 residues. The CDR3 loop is CASSQGERGYTF. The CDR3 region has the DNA TGTGCCAGCAGCCAAGGAGAGCGCGGCTACACCTTC.

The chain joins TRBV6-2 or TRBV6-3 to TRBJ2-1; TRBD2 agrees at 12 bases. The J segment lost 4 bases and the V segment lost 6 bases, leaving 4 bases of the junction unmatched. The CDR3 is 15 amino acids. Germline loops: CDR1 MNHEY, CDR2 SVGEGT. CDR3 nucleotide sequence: TGTGCCAGCAGCAACGGACTAGCGGGGTACAATGAGCAGTTCTTC. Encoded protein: CASSNGLAGYNEQFF.

CDR3 loop: CASRVPQGWTEAFF. The CDR3 region has the DNA TGTGCCAGCCGAGTACCTCAGGGTTGGACTGAAGCTTTCTTT. This chain links TRBV6-5 with TRBJ1-1; possible D gene TRBD1, 5 bases. Germline V gene data show CDR1 as MNHEY and CDR2 as SVGAGI. The CDR3 loop spans 14 amino acids. V was cut by 8 bases and J by 5 bases, with 18 bases left in between.

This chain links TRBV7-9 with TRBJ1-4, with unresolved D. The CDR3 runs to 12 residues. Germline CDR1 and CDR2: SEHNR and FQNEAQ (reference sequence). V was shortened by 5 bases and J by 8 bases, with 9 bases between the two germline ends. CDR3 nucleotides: TGTGCCAGCAGCCCGGAGGGCGAAAAACTGTTTTTT. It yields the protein CASSPEGEKLFF.

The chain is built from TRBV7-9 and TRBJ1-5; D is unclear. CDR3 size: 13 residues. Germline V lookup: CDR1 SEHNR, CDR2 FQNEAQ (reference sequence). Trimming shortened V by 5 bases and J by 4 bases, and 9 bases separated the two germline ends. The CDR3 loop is CASSPDGNQPQHF. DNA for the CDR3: TGTGCCAGCAGCCCTGACGGGAATCAGCCCCAGCATTTT.

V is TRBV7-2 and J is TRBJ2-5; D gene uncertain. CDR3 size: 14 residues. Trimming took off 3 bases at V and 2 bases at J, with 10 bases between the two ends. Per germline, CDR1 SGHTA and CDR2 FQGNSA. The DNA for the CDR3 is TGTGCCAGCAGCTTCCTCTCCAGACAAGAGACCCAGTACTTC. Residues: CASSFLSRQETQYF.

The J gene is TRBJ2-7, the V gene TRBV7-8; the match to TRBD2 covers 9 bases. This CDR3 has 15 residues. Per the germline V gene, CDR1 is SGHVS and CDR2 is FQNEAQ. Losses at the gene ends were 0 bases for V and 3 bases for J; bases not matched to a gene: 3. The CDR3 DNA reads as TGTGCCAGCAGCTTAGCGGCGACTAGCGGCTACGAGCAGTACTTC. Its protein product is CASSLAATSGYEQYF.